This T cell receptor beta chain was recovered during a study of cytomegalovirus exposure and HLA in healthy donors. Study-wide results and limits: Indistinguishability led to the exclusion of some V segments, TRBV6-2 and TRBV6-3 included.

To note about this clone: Its antigen is not identified.

The CDR3 has 16 amino acids. Per germline, CDR1 SGHRS and CDR2 YFSETQ. V was pared by 5 bases and J by 5 bases, with 8 bases of the junction left unmatched. PCR involved 60 Vbeta and 13 Jbeta primers. Generated by immunoSEQ multiplex PCR, the TCRdb table keeps only in-frame clones and is missing some. The sample consists of 150,000 to 200,000 clones, 81% of them appearing once. Though probably carrying unrecorded immune exposures, donors were nominally healthy at sampling. Input material: PBMCs. This chain uses TRBV5-1 with TRBJ2-2; 11 bases align to TRBD2. The sequence derives from a man younger than 35 in good health and CMV-seronegative. DNA for the CDR3: TGCGCCAGCAGGAGAACTAGCGGGAGATTGACCGGGGAGCTGTTTTTT. It yields the protein CASRRTSGRLTGELFF. The full variable domain, with the rest looked up from reference TRBV5-1 and TRBJ2-2, is KAGVTQTPRYLIKTRGQQVTLSCSPISGHRSVSWYQQTPGQGLQFLFEYFSETQRNKGNFPGRFSGRQFSNSRSEMNVSTLELGDSALYLCASRRTSGRLTGELFFGEGSRLTVL.